The 19 T cell receptor beta chains below all came from one sample that was sequenced in a study of shared clonotypes between healthy human individuals. The repertoire was sequenced with immunoSEQ multiplex PCR; TCRdb's copy has only in-frame clones and lacks some. The sample yields 2,500,000 or so clones, 92% seen once. The sample taken for sequencing was naive CD4+ T cells from PBMCs. Subset meaning: CD45RA+ positively selected. These receptors were taken from a man between 18 and 35 years old in good health. Some clones in this sample may be carry-over from other donors' samples.

This clone was counted a single time. This CDR3 is also generated by other DNA sequences in the sample. This chain uses TRBV11-2 with TRBJ2-2; 11 nucleotides align to TRBD2. CDR3 length: 16 residues. The germline V gene has CDR1 SGHAT and CDR2 FQNNGV. V shed 3 bases, J shed 4 bases, and the junction held 4 bases outside the gene matches. The CDR3 protein is CASSFGLAGGTGELFF. The CDR3 nucleotides are TGTGCCAGCAGCTTCGGCCTAGCGGGAGGCACCGGGGAGCTGTTTTTT.

The chain links TRBV18 to TRBJ2-5; D is unresolved. V lost 2 bases and J lost 4, with 17 bases in between. Looked up from germline, CDR1 is KGHSH and CDR2 is LQKENI. CDR3 size: 16 residues. CDR3 sequence: CASSPWASGSGETQYF. The CDR3 region has the DNA TGTGCCAGCTCACCATGGGCATCTGGGTCTGGAGAGACCCAGTACTTC.

The chain is built from TRBV28 and TRBJ1-6, with a tentative D call TRBD1 (6 bases). Germline CDR1 reads MDHEN; CDR2 reads SYDVKM. CDR3 length: 15 residues. V was cut by 6 bases and J by 6 bases, with 15 bases left in between. For the CDR3, the DNA is TGTGCCAGCAGAGCGGCCGGGACACCTAATTCACCCCTCCACTTT. Protein product: CASRAAGTPNSPLHF.

With regard to this clone: This specimen includes other DNA sequences encoding the same CDR3. This chain connects TRBV5-4 to TRBJ2-1; 7 bases fit TRBD1. Trimming at V came to 2 bases and at J to 1 base, leaving 0 bases not matched to a gene. CDR3 length equals 14 residues. Germline CDR1 and CDR2: SGHNT and YYREEE (reference sequence). CDR3 in amino acids: CASSLQGSYNEQFF. For the CDR3, the DNA is TGTGCCAGCAGCTTACAGGGGTCCTACAATGAGCAGTTCTTC.

The chain has TRBV7-9 and TRBJ2-7, with 8 bases matching TRBD1. Germline-derived CDR1 and CDR2 are SEHNR and FQNEAQ (reference sequence). This CDR3 contains 15 residues. The V gene end was trimmed by 5 bases and the J gene end by 7 bases; junction bases not matched to a gene: 13. CDR3 DNA sequence: TGTGCCAGCAGCGCCTATAGCCGACAGGGGCAAGAGCAGTACTTC. Its translation is CASSAYSRQGQEQYF. Combining the CDR3 with reference TRBV7-9 and TRBJ2-7 gives the whole variable domain DTGVSQNPRHKITKRGQNVTFRCDPISEHNRLYWYRQTLGQGPEFLTYFQNEAQLEKSRLLSDRFSAERPKGSFSTLEIQRTEQGDSAMYLCASSAYSRQGQEQYFGPGTRLTVT.

The V gene is TRBV5-4, the J gene TRBJ2-2; 7 nucleotides align to TRBD2. This CDR3 contains 16 residues. J lost 6 bases, V lost 0 bases, and 8 bases had no gene match. Germline V gene lookup returns CDR1 SGHNT and CDR2 YYREEE (reference sequence). CDR3 DNA: TGTGCCAGCAGCTTGGGGGCGACTAGCTGGTCCGGGGAGCTGTTTTTT. Protein: CASSLGATSWSGELFF. The complete variable domain, with remaining parts taken from reference TRBV5-4 and TRBJ2-2, reads ETGVTQSPTHLIKTRGQQVTLRCSSQSGHNTVSWYQQALGQGPQFIFQYYREEENGRGNFPPRFSGLQFPNYSSELNVNALELDDSALYLCASSLGATSWSGELFFGEGSRLTVL.

The chain joins TRBV5-4 to TRBJ2-7; TRBD2 is a possible D gene (5 bases). Between the trimmed V and J ends, which lost 4 bases and 4 bases, there was a span of 15 bases. The CDR3 consists of 14 residues. Germline CDR1 SGHNT, CDR2 YYREEE (reference sequence). CDR3 sequence reads: CASSTGRGLYEQYF. The CDR3 DNA is TGTGCCAGCAGCACCGGACGGGGATTGTACGAGCAGTACTTC.

This clone is a singleton in its sample. Distinct nucleotide sequences in the sample also encode this CDR3. The chain uses TRBV5-1 and TRBJ2-1; 9 bases are a match to TRBD2. The CDR3 has 15 residues. J was trimmed by 2 bases and V by 2 bases; bases with no gene match: 2. Germline lookup yields CDR1 SGHRS and CDR2 YFSETQ. CDR3 sequence: CASSLLAGPYNEQFF. CDR3 bases: TGCGCCAGCAGCTTACTAGCGGGTCCCTACAATGAGCAGTTCTTC. Looking up the rest from reference TRBV5-1 and TRBJ2-1 gives the full variable domain: KAGVTQTPRYLIKTRGQQVTLSCSPISGHRSVSWYQQTPGQGLQFLFEYFSETQRNKGNFPGRFSGRQFSNSRSEMNVSTLELGDSALYLCASSLLAGPYNEQFFGPGTRLTVL.

The chain links TRBV4-3 to TRBJ2-5; a possible D gene is TRBD1 (6 bases). The better agreement between TRBJ2-7 and the DNA end casts doubt on the J call. This CDR3 region has 15 residues. Germline CDR1 reads LGHNA; CDR2 reads YSLEER. The CDR3 region has the DNA TGCGCCAGCAGCCAAGCAGGAACAGGGAGCTACGAGCAGTACTTC. Its translation is CASSQAGTGSYEQYF.

V usage is TRBV5-6 and J usage is TRBJ2-5; D is perhaps TRBD1 (6 bases). CDR3 length: 15 amino acids. V lost 2 bases to trimming and J lost 0 bases, with 11 bases between them. CDR1 is SGHDT, CDR2 YYEEEE, per germline. The CDR3 bases are TGTGCCAGCAGCTTAGTGGGACACCACCAAGAGACCCAGTACTTC. Its translation is CASSLVGHHQETQYF.

This chain joins TRBV27 and TRBJ2-3, with 11 positions matching TRBD1. The V and J ends lost 5 bases and 4 bases, in that order; junction bases with no gene match: 8. CDR3 length: 16 amino acids. Germline V gives CDR1 MNHEY, CDR2 SMNVEV (reference sequence). CDR3 sequence (DNA): TGTGCCAGCAGTCCCCGGACAGGGGGCAGGCCAGATACGCAGTATTTT. Translating gives CASSPRTGGRPDTQYF.

The rearrangement joins TRBV12-5 to TRBJ2-5; 9 nucleotides line up with TRBD2. With 4 bases clipped from V and 1 base from J, the junction kept 1 base outside the gene matches. The CDR3 spans 14 residues. CDR1 is LGHNT and CDR2 is FRNRAP in the germline V gene. CDR3 in amino acids: CASGSSGAQETQYF. CDR3 DNA: TGTGCTAGTGGTTCTAGCGGGGCCCAAGAGACCCAGTACTTC.

A remark on this clone: The same CDR3 can be traced to other DNA sequences in this sample. This sequence joins TRBV28 and TRBJ2-7; TRBD2 agrees at 14 bases. V dropped 8 bases and J dropped 2; count of bases not matched to a gene: 2. The CDR3 runs 14 residues. The V gene's germline CDR1 is MDHEN and CDR2 SYDVKM. CDR3 nucleotide sequence: TGTGCCAGCGGGACTAGCGGGGGAACCTACGAGCAGTACTTC. Encoded protein: CASGTSGGTYEQYF.

The gene calls are TRBV9 and TRBJ1-2; D gene unclear. Germline loops: CDR1 SGDLS, CDR2 YYNGEE. The CDR3 has 17 amino acids. V was cut by 0 bases and J by 4 bases, with 19 bases left in between. This CDR3 is CASSVGRRRGFGYGYTF. The DNA of the CDR3 is TGTGCCAGCAGCGTAGGCCGGAGGCGGGGTTTCGGCTATGGCTACACCTTC.

This chain links TRBV4-1 with TRBJ2-1; possible D gene TRBD2, 6 bases. V dropped 7 bases and J dropped 6 bases, with 13 bases sitting between them. This CDR3 is 13 amino acids long. The germline V gene has CDR1 MGHRA and CDR2 YSYEKL. The CDR3 region is CASMKVGGNEQFF. The CDR3 region has the DNA TGCGCCAGCATGAAAGTGGGGGGCAATGAGCAGTTCTTC.

The V and J genes are TRBV28 and TRBJ1-5; 9 bases fit TRBD1. The CDR3 sequence is 15 residues long. CDR1 and CDR2 (germline): MDHEN, SYDVKM. J lost 6 bases, V lost 1 base, and 4 bases had no gene match. The CDR3 protein is CASSLSGQGSQPQHF. The CDR3 DNA reads as TGTGCCAGCAGTTTATCCGGACAGGGGAGTCAGCCCCAGCATTTT.

The chain couples TRBV15 to TRBJ2-2; 8 nucleotides match TRBD1. Germline V lookup: CDR1 LNHNV, CDR2 YYDKDF (reference sequence). The CDR3 is 16 residues long. The V segment lost 0 bases and the J segment 4 bases; nucleotides outside the gene matches: 4. The CDR3 spells CATSRDGTGGTGELFF. The CDR3, as DNA: TGTGCCACCAGCAGAGATGGTACAGGGGGCACCGGGGAGCTGTTTTTT.

The chain has TRBV6-1 and TRBJ1-2; D gene ambiguous. Germline lookup yields CDR1 MNHNS and CDR2 SASEGT. V dropped 4 bases and J dropped 2 bases, with 11 bases sitting between them. The CDR3 covers 14 residues. CDR3: CASSAFSVNYGYTF. The CDR3 DNA reads TGTGCCAGCAGTGCCTTTTCGGTGAACTATGGCTACACCTTC.

This sequence joins TRBV28 and TRBJ2-7; D is tentatively TRBD1 or TRBD2 (6 bases each). The CDR3 spans 13 residues. Trimming pared 7 bases from V and 0 bases from J, leaving 10 bases between. CDR1 is MDHEN and CDR2 is SYDVKM in the germline V gene. This CDR3 is CASTGANSYEQYF. The DNA for the CDR3 is TGTGCCAGCACGGGGGCAAACTCCTACGAGCAGTACTTC. The full variable domain, in which reference TRBV28 and TRBJ2-7 provide the parts outside the CDR3, is DVKVTQSSRYLVKRTGEKVFLECVQDMDHENMFWYRQDPGLGLRLIYFSYDVKMKEKGDIPEGYSVSREKKERFSLILESASTNQTSMYLCASTGANSYEQYFGPGTRLTVT.